This is a list of T cell receptor beta chains from one sample in a study of T cell responses to AZD1222 COVID-19 vaccine. The method was immunoSEQ multiplex PCR; TCRdb's version includes in-frame clones alone and lacks a portion of them. The table shows 180,000 or so clones, with more than 80% occurring only once. Sequencing was performed on peripheral blood, taken on day 0 of AZD1222 vaccination. All receptors derive from an adult in good health. Both conserved end residues are part of each CDR3. The D gene is left open where the match is weak. Not all rows give a size; the values are once, few, many and, for expanded clones, a class.

.	.	TRBV27	TRBJ1-4	CASIHARGEKLFF	TGTGCCAGCATCCATGCCAGGGGTGAAAAACTGTTTTTT
.	.	TRBV11-1	TRBJ1-1	CASSPSRWGGTEAFF	TGTGCCAGCAGCCCGTCCCGTTGGGGTGGAACTGAAGCTTTCTTT
once	.	TRBV3-1/TRBV3-2	TRBJ1-5	CASSQGIGRNQPQHF	TGTGCCAGCAGCCAAGGCATTGGGCGAAATCAGCCCCAGCATTTT
.	.	TRBV19	TRBJ2-5	CASSIGFETQYF	TGTGCCAGTAGTATAGGGTTTGAGACCCAGTACTTC
.	.	TRBV24-1	TRBJ2-2	CATSDYLEGGARAGELFF	TGTGCCACCAGTGATTACCTCGAGGGGGGCGCGAGGGCCGGGGAGCTGTTTTTT
.	.	TRBV5-1	TRBJ2-5	CASTSDLSPTETQYF	TGCGCCAGCACCTCCGACCTTAGCCCTACAGAGACCCAGTACTTC
.	.	TRBV6-2/TRBV6-3	TRBJ1-2	CASSYARAPQYGYTF	TGTGCCAGCAGTTACGCCCGGGCCCCACAATATGGCTACACCTTC
.	.	TRBV5-8	TRBJ1-5	CASSLGYQPQHF	TGTGCCAGCAGCTTGGGGTATCAGCCCCAGCATTTT
.	.	TRBV9	TRBJ2-3	CASSVEGGGLTDTQYF	TGTGCCAGCAGCGTAGAGGGGGGAGGGCTTACAGATACGCAGTATTTT
.	TRBD2	TRBV29-1	TRBJ2-5	CSGLAGETQYF	TGCAGCGGACTAGCGGGAGAGACCCAGTACTTC